The clone carrying this T cell receptor (beta chain) has just one count. This entry comes from a study of blood T cell repertoires in COVID-19. Study-wide context: Sites across the United States, Italy and Spain contributed samples from acute and convalescent COVID-19. Sources were T cells, B-cell-depleted T cells, or PBMCs; the material itself was cDNA or gDNA.

Using immunoSEQ multiplex PCR, the repertoire was profiled, and TCRdb retains in-frame clones only, with some absent. This sample has nearly 250,000 clones, with roughly 83% found just once. Cohort 3 donors were reported recovered after two negative PCRs, clearance, or symptom resolution. V trimming: 4 bases; J trimming: 8 bases; junction bases outside the gene matches: 17. Germline loops: CDR1 SGHVS, CDR2 FQNEAQ. The CDR3 length is 17 residues. This clonotype was sampled from a woman between 50 and 59 years old who had recovered from COVID-19. Input material: PBMCs or T cells enriched from blood (not recorded which). This chain uses TRBV7-8 with TRBJ1-2; 9 nucleotides agree with TRBD1. In DNA, the CDR3 is TGTGCCAGCAGCTCAGACCGGGACAGGGCCCAACGGGGCGGCTACACCTTC. This translates into CASSSDRDRAQRGGYTF.